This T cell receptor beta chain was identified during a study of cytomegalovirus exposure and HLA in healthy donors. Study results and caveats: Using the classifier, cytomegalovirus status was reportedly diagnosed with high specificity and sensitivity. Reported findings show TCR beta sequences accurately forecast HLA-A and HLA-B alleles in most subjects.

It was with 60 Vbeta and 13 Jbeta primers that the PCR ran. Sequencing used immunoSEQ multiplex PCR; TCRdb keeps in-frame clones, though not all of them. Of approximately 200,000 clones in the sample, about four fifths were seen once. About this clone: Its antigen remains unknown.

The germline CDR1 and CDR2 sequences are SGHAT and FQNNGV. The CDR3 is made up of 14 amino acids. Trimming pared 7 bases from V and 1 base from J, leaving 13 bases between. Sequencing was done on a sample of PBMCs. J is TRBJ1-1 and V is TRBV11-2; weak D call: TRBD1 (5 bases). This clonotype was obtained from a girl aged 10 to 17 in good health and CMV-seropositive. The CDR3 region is CASTTQGANTEAFF. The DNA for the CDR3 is TGTGCCAGCACCACTCAAGGGGCGAACACTGAAGCTTTCTTT.